This is a list of T cell receptor beta chains from one sample in a study of CD8+CD57+ T cells in acquired aplastic anemia. TCRdb redid the calling of the reads with MiXCR, one entry per CDR3 protein. The sample shows roughly 170,000 distinct CDR3 sequences, about 44% of them seen only once. What was sequenced was sorted CD4+, CD8+, or CD8+CD57+ T cells (not recorded which) from PBMCs. All receptors come from a human donor with aplastic anemia. Both conserved end residues are part of each CDR3. Fields, in order: clone size, V gene, J gene, D gene, CDR3 DNA, CDR3 protein. D genes are given only for firm matches. Expanded clones get a size class; other rows say once, few or many, or leave the size out.

many	TRBV19	TRBJ2-6	.	TGTGCCAGTAGTACTCTTGGGCGTTACTCTGGGGCCAACGTCCTGACTTTC	CASSTLGRYSGANVLTF
many	TRBV6-6	TRBJ1-1	.	TGTGCCAGCACCTACAGCGACACTGAAGCTTTCTTT	CASTYSDTEAFF
many	TRBV7-2	TRBJ2-3	TRBD1	TGTGCCAGCAGCCGACAGGGTGGGTCAGATACGCAGTATTTT	CASSRQGGSDTQYF
.	TRBV15	TRBJ2-7	.	TGTGCCACCAGCAGAGAGGCGACTAGCTCCTACGAGCAGTACTTC	CATSREATSSYEQYF
.	TRBV15	TRBJ2-7	TRBD1	TGTGCCACCAGCAGTCACGGGACAGGGACCTACGAGCAGTACTTC	CATSSHGTGTYEQYF
many	TRBV20-1	TRBJ2-1	.	TGCAGTGCCCCCGGCAGGACCAGTAACAATGAGCAGTTCTTC	CSAPGRTSNNEQFF
.	TRBV19	TRBJ1-2	.	TGTGCCAGTTATGGTCAGGGTAGGGTCTATGGCTACACCTTC	CASYGQGRVYGYTF
.	TRBV20-1	TRBJ1-5	.	TGTAGTGCTAGTGGGCAAGTTAGCAATCAGCCCCAGCATTTT	CSASGQVSNQPQHF
.	TRBV5-4	TRBJ1-2	.	TGTGCCAGCAGCATTCCTACAGGGAACTATGGCTACACCTTC	CASSIPTGNYGYTF
many	TRBV14	TRBJ1-1	TRBD1	TGTGCCAGCAGCCCTGGACAGGGAAGGGGAGCTTTCTTT	CASSPGQGRGAFF
many	TRBV15	TRBJ1-4	TRBD1	TGTGCCACCAGCTACGGTCTGAATACAGGGGCGGGTAATGAAAAACTGTTTTTT	CATSYGLNTGAGNEKLFF
.	TRBV30	TRBJ2-3	.	TGTGCCTGGAGGCTAACGAGCACAGATACGCAGTATTTT	CAWRLTSTDTQYF
.	TRBV5-1	TRBJ1-4	.	TGCGCCAGCAGCTTGGACGGCAGGAGGGAAAAACTGTTTTTT	CASSLDGRREKLFF
few	TRBV29-1	TRBJ2-7	.	TGCAGCGTCCGGGACGGTCGTTACGAGCAGTACTTC	CSVRDGRYEQYF
many	TRBV5-8	TRBJ1-2	TRBD1	TGTGCCAGCAGCCTACCGGGGGGACAGTTCTATGGCTACACCTTC	CASSLPGGQFYGYTF
many	TRBV11-2	TRBJ2-1	.	TGTGCCAGCAGCGCCCGTAGTAGCTCCTACAATGAGCAGTTCTTC	CASSARSSSYNEQFF
.	TRBV19	TRBJ1-5	.	TGTGCCAGTAGTAATGAGTACGGGACCGGCGGACAGCCCCAGCATTTT	CASSNEYGTGGQPQHF
.	TRBV7-8	TRBJ2-7	.	TGTGCCAGCAGCTTAGGCCCCGGGACCGAGCAGTACTTC	CASSLGPGTEQYF
.	TRBV10-1	TRBJ2-2	.	TGCGCCAGCAGTTCCCAGAACACCGGGGAGCTGTTTTTT	CASSSQNTGELFF
many	TRBV25-1	TRBJ2-7	TRBD2	TGTGCCAGCAATAGGGAGGGTGAAGCCTACGAGCAGTACTTC	CASNREGEAYEQYF
many	TRBV6-1	TRBJ2-7	TRBD1	TGTGCCAGCAGTGAAGGGGGACAGCTCTACGAGCAGTACTTC	CASSEGGQLYEQYF
once	TRBV19	TRBJ2-1	TRBD2	TGTGCCAGTAGTCCTGGGACTAGCGGGGTCTACAATGAGCAGTTCTTC	CASSPGTSGVYNEQFF
.	TRBV7-7	TRBJ1-1	.	TGTGCTAGCGGTTTCGTCCGATTCCCGGACACTGAAGCTTTCTTT	CASGFVRFPDTEAFF
.	TRBV2	TRBJ2-5	.	TGTGCCAGCAGTGAAGGGATAGGGGAGGAGACCCAGTACTTC	CASSEGIGEETQYF
.	TRBV7-9	TRBJ2-3	.	TGTGCCAGCAGCTTCGGAGGCCAGGATACGCAGTATTTT	CASSFGGQDTQYF
.	TRBV14	TRBJ2-1	.	TGTGCCAGCAGCCAACCGGGGGTAAACAATGAGCAGTTCTTC	CASSQPGVNNEQFF
few	TRBV7-3	TRBJ1-1	.	TGTGCCAGCAGCTTAGGGTTCGGCACTGAAGCTTTCTTT	CASSLGFGTEAFF
.	TRBV7-3	TRBJ2-3	.	TGTGCCAGCAGCGAACAGAGAGATACGCAGTATTTT	CASSEQRDTQYF
.	TRBV20-1	TRBJ1-1	.	TGCAGTGCTAGAGAGAGGGGAACATCTGAAGCTTTCTTT	CSARERGTSEAFF
.	TRBV7-9	TRBJ2-6	.	TGTGCCAGCAGCCTGAAGGCAGGGGGAGCGGGGGCCAACGTCCCGACTTTC	CASSLKAGGAGANVPTF
.	TRBV19	TRBJ1-3	.	TGTGCCAGTAGTCCTGACAGCACCCGAAACACCATATATTTT	CASSPDSTRNTIYF
.	TRBV7-6	TRBJ1-2	TRBD1	TGTGCCAGCAGCACACGCCCAACCGGGACAGCCTATGGCTACACCTTC	CASSTRPTGTAYGYTF
.	TRBV15	TRBJ2-1	.	TGTGCCACCAGCAGAGTCGCGGGGTCCTACAATGAGCGGTTATTC	CATSRVAGSYNERLF
.	TRBV4-3	TRBJ2-5	.	TGCGCCAGCAGCCAAGAACGATGGAGGGAGACCCAGTACTTC	CASSQERWRETQYF
many	TRBV30	TRBJ1-1	.	TGTGCCTGGAGTCGTCGGGCGAACACTGAAGCTTTCTTT	CAWSRRANTEAFF
.	TRBV6-5	TRBJ1-1	.	TGTGCCAGCAGTTACGGGGCAGCGGAAGCTTTCTTT	CASSYGAAEAFF
.	TRBV7-8	TRBJ2-7	.	TGTGCCAGCCGTGGACGGGACCTCGAGCAGTACTTC	CASRGRDLEQYF
few	TRBV25-1	TRBJ2-7	TRBD1	TGTGCCACGAGACAGGGGGCTGTCGACGAGCAGTACTTC	CATRQGAVDEQYF
many	TRBV7-9	TRBJ1-2	.	TGTGCCAGCAGCCTCCCCCTAGGGGGGCATGGCTACACCTTC	CASSLPLGGHGYTF
many	TRBV25-1	TRBJ2-6	.	TGTGCCAGCAGTCGGAGGGCAGGGGAGGGCTCTGGGGCCAACGTCCTGACTTTC	CASSRRAGEGSGANVLTF
once	TRBV24-1	TRBJ2-2	.	TGTGCCACCGCTGTAGCAGCGAACACCGGGGAGCTGTTTTTT	CATAVAANTGELFF
many	TRBV14	TRBJ2-5	TRBD1	TGTGCCAGCAGCCATTTCCTAGGACAGGGCGGACTAGAGACCCAGTACTTC	CASSHFLGQGGLETQYF
.	TRBV24-1	TRBJ2-7	TRBD1	TGTGCCACCAGTGGGAGGACAGGGGGCACCTACGAGCAGTACTTC	CATSGRTGGTYEQYF
.	TRBV20-1	TRBJ2-7	.	TGCAGTGCTAGAGAACAGGGAATCTACGAGCAGTACTTC	CSAREQGIYEQYF
.	TRBV18	TRBJ1-1	.	TGTGCCAGCTCACCACTCACTGAGAACACTGAAGCTTTCTTT	CASSPLTENTEAFF
.	TRBV24-1	TRBJ2-5	TRBD1	TGTGCCACCAGTGATAGACAGGGTCTGGGGGAGACCCAGTACTTC	CATSDRQGLGETQYF
many	TRBV11-2	TRBJ2-1	TRBD2	TGTGCCAGCAGCTTAGATTCCGGGACTAGCGAACGTGAGCAGTTCTTC	CASSLDSGTSEREQFF
.	TRBV28	TRBJ2-5	.	TGTGCCAGCAGTGCCCCGGAGACCCAGTACTTC	CASSAPETQYF
.	TRBV7-9	TRBJ1-1	.	TGTGCCAGCAGCGATCGACAGGCCTACAACACTGAAGCTTTCTTT	CASSDRQAYNTEAFF
many	TRBV10-3	TRBJ2-1	TRBD1	TGTGCCATCAGTGGGGCGGACAGGGTGGTCAATGAGCAGTTCTTC	CAISGADRVVNEQFF
.	TRBV7-2	TRBJ2-7	.	TGTGCCAGCAGCTTAGTTATGGGCCCGACCTACGAGCAGTACTTC	CASSLVMGPTYEQYF
.	TRBV2	TRBJ2-7	.	TGTGCCAGCAGACTACAGGGCCACGAGCAGTACTTC	CASRLQGHEQYF
many	TRBV7-8	TRBJ1-1	.	TGTGCCAGCAGCTACAGGGTCGGCGCTGAAGCTTTCTTT	CASSYRVGAEAFF
.	TRBV6-5	TRBJ1-4	.	TGTGCCAGCAGTTACAGCCCCGGGGAAAAACTGTTTTTT	CASSYSPGEKLFF